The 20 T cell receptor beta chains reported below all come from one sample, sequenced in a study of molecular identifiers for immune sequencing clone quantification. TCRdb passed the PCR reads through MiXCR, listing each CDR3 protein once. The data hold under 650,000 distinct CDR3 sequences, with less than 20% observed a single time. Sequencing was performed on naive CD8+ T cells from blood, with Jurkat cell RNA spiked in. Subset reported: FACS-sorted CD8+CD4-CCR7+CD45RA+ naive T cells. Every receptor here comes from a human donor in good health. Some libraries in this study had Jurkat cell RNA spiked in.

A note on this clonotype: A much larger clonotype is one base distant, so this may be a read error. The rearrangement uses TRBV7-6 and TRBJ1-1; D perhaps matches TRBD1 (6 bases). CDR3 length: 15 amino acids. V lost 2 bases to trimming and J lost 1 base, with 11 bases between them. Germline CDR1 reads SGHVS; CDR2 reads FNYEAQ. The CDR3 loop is CASSLPVTGNTEAFF. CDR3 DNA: TGTGCCAGCAGCTTACCAGTGACAGGGAACACTGAAGCTTTCTTT.

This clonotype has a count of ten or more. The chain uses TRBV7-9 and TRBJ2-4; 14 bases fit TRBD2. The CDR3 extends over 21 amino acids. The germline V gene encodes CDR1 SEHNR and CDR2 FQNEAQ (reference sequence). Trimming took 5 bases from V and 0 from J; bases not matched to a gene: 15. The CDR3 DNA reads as TGTGCCAGCAGCATAGAACCGGGACTAGCGGGAGCTGGAGTAGCCAAAAACATTCAGTACTTC. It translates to CASSIEPGLAGAGVAKNIQYF.

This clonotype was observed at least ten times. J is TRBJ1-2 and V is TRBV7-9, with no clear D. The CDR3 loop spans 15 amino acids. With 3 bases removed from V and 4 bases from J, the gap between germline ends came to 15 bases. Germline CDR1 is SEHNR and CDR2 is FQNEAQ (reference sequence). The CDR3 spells CASSLYDWGTYGYTF. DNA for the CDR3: TGTGCCAGCAGCTTGTATGACTGGGGAACCTATGGCTACACCTTC.

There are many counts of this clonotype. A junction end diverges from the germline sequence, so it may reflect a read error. The CDR3 DNA reads TGTGCCAGCAGTCGAGGGACAGGGGTTAATGAAAAACTGTTTTTT. Translated, it gives CASSRGTGVNEKLFF. V usage is TRBV4-3 and J usage is TRBJ1-4, with TRBD1 matching 10 bases. There are 15 residues in the CDR3. Germline assignment: CDR1 LGHNA and CDR2 YSLEER.

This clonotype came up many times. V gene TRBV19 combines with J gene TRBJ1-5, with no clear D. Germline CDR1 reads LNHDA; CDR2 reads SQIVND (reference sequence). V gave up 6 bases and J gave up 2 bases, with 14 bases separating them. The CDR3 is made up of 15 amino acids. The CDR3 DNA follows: TGTGCCAGTAGCTTAGCCACCCGGGGCAATCAGCCCCAGCATTTT. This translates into CASSLATRGNQPQHF.

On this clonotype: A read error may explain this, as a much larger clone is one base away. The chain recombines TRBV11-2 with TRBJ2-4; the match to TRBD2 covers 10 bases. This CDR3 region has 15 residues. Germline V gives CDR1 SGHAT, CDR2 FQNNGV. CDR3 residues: CASSLLAGETGIQHF. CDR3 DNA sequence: TGTGCCAGCAGCTTACTAGCGGGGGAGACGGGGATTCAGCACTTC.

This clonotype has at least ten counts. CDR3 nucleotides: TGCGCCAGCAGCCAAGATCGCCCAACTTACGAGCAGTACTTC. This encodes CASSQDRPTYEQYF. The chain uses TRBV4-3 and TRBJ2-7; no definite D call. The CDR3 is 14 residues long. V was cut by 0 bases and J by 4 bases, with 10 bases left in between. The V gene's germline CDR1 is LGHNA and CDR2 YSLEER.

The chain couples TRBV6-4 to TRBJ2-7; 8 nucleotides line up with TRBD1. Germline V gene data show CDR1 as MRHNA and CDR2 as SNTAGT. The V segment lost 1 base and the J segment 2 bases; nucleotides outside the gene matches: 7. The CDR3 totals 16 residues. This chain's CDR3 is CASSDFSDRVPYEQYF. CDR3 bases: TGTGCCAGCAGTGACTTTTCGGACAGGGTCCCCTACGAGCAGTACTTC.

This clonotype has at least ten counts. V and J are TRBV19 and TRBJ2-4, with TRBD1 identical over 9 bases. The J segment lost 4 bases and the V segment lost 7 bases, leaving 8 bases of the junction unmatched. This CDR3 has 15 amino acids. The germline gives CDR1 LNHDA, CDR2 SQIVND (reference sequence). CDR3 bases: TGTGCCAGTACCGTGGGGACAGGGTCAAAAAACATTCAGTACTTC. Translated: CASTVGTGSKNIQYF. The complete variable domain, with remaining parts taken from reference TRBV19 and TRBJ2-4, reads DGGITQSPKYLFRKEGQNVTLSCEQNLNHDAMYWYRQDPGQGLRLIYYSQIVNDFQKGDIAEGYSVSREKKESFPLTVTSAQKNPTAFYLCASTVGTGSKNIQYFGAGTRLSVL.

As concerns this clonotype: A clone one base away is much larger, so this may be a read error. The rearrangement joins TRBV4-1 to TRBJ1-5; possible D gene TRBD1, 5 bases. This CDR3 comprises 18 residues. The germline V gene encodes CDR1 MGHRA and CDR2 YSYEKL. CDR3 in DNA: TGCGCCAGCAGCCAAGATCTTTGGGCAGGGTTCAGCAATCAGCCCCAGCGTTTT. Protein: CASSQDLWAGFSNQPQRF.

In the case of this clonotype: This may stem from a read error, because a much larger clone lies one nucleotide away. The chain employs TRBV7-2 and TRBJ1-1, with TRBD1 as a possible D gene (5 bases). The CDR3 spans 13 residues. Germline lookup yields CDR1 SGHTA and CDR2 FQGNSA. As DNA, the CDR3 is TGTGCCAGCAGCTTCGGGGGTCGGACTGGAGCTTTCTTT. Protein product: CASSFGGRTGAFF.

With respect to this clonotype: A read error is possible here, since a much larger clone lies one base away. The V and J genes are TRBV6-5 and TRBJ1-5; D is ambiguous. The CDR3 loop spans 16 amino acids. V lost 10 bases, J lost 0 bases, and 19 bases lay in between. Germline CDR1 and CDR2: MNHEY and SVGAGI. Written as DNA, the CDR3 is TGTGCCATCACTTCCGCAGAGAAATATAGCAATCAGCCCCAGCATTTT. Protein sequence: CAITSAEKYSNQPQHF.

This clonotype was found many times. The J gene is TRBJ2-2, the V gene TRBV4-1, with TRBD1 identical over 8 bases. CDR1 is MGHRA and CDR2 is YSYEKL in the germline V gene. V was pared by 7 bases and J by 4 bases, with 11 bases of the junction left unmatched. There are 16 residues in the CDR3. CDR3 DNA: TGCGCCAGCATCGACAAACTCCAGGGGGCCACCGGGGAGCTGTTTTTT. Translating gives CASIDKLQGATGELFF.

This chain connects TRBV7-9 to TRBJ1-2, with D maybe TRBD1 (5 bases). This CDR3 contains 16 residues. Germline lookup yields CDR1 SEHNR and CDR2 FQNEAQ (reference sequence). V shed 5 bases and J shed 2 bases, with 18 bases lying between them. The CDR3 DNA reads TGTGCCAGCAGCATCGAAGGGACGCAACAAAACTATGGCTACACCTTC. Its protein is CASSIEGTQQNYGYTF.

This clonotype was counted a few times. CDR3: CASSIDAVTGELFF. CDR3 nucleotides: TGTGCCAGTAGTATAGACGCGGTAACCGGGGAGCTGTTTTTT. The chain employs TRBV19 and TRBJ2-2; D unclear. Germline-derived CDR1 and CDR2 are LNHDA and SQIVND (reference sequence). The CDR3 totals 14 residues. Trimming cost V 0 bases and J 5 bases, with 7 bases left between them. Together with reference TRBV19 and TRBJ2-2, the CDR3 gives the full variable domain: DGGITQSPKYLFRKEGQNVTLSCEQNLNHDAMYWYRQDPGQGLRLIYYSQIVNDFQKGDIAEGYSVSREKKESFPLTVTSAQKNPTAFYLCASSIDAVTGELFFGEGSRLTVL.

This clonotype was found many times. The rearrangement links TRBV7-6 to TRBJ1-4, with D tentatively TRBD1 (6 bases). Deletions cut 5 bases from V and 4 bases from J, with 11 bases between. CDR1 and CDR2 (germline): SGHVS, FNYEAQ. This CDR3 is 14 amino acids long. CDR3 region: CASSGWTDNEKLFF. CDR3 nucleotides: TGTGCCAGCAGCGGGTGGACAGATAATGAAAAACTGTTTTTT.

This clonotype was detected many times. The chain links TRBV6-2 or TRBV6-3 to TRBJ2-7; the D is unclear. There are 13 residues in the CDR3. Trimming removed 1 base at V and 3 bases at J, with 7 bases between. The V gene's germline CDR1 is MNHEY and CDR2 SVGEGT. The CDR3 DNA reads TGTGCCAGCAGTTACTGGTCGGGCTACGAGCAGTACTTC. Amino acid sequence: CASSYWSGYEQYF.

The CDR3 coding sequence is TGTGCCAGCTCGGGACTAGCCAACACCGGGGAGCTGTTTTTT. Its translation: CASSGLANTGELFF. The J gene is TRBJ2-2, the V gene TRBV12-3 or TRBV12-4; 9 nucleotides match TRBD2. The CDR3 covers 14 residues. V lost 8 bases and J lost 2; bases outside the gene matches: 3.

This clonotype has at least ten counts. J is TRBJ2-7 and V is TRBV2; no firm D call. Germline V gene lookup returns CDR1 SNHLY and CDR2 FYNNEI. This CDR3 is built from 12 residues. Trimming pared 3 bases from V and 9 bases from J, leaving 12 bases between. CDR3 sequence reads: CASSDGVLGQYF. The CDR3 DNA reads TGTGCCAGCAGTGATGGGGTTTTGGGGCAGTACTTC.

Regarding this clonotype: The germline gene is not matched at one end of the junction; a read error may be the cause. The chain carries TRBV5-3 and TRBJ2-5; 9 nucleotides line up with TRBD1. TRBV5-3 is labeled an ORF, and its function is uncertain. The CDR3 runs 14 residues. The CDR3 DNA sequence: TGTGCCAGCTCTCCGGACAGGGGACAAGACACCCGGTACTTT. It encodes CASSPDRGQDTRYF.